The rows below give T cell receptor beta chains drawn from one sample of a study of Graves' ophthalmopathy and Graves' hyperthyroidism. TCRdb passed the multiplex PCR reads through MiXCR, listing each CDR3 protein once. Seen here are about 740,000 distinct CDR3 sequences, roughly 40% observed once, and the top ten hold roughly 45%. Sequencing was carried out using peripheral blood. These TCRs come from an adult man with Graves' ophthalmopathy. Both conserved end residues are part of each CDR3. A D gene is named only where the DNA matches it firmly. Not all rows give a size; the values are once, few, many and, for expanded clones, a class.

V	J	size	D	DNA	CDR3
TRBV9	TRBJ2-7	few	TRBD1	TGTGCCAGCAGTCACACCCCTCGGTCAGACAGGGTGCGTCAGTACTTC	CASSHTPRSDRVRQYF
TRBV5-5	TRBJ1-2	few	TRBD1	TGTACCAGCAGCTTGTGGACAGGGGGCAGTGGCTACACCTTC	CTSSLWTGGSGYTF
TRBV15	TRBJ1-2	NA	NA	TGTGCCACCAGCAGTCCGACACACTATGGCTACACCTTC	CATSSPTHYGYTF
TRBV7-3	TRBJ1-6	NA	NA	TGTGCCAGCAGCTTAACCAGGGGCCCAACCCCAGGCGCACCCCTCCACTTT	CASSLTRGPTPGAPLHF
TRBV6-6	TRBJ1-5	few	NA	TGTGCCAGCTACAGCCCCAATCAGCCCCAGCATTTT	CASYSPNQPQHF
TRBV20-1	TRBJ1-6	many	NA	TGCAGTGCTAGACGGTGGCAGGGAGGGCTGCGGTCACCCCTCCACTTT	CSARRWQGGLRSPLHF
TRBV19	TRBJ1-2	NA	NA	TGTGCCACCAATCACGATAGTGGCTACACCTTC	CATNHDSGYTF
TRBV9	TRBJ2-7	many	NA	TGTGCCAGCAGCGAGGGGACGACCTACGAGCAGTACTTC	CASSEGTTYEQYF
TRBV7-8	TRBJ1-5	many	NA	TGTGCCAGCAGCTTATATCATAGTGGGAATCAGCCCCAGCATTTT	CASSLYHSGNQPQHF
TRBV12-3/TRBV12-4	TRBJ1-4	few	TRBD1	TGTGCCAGCAGTTTGGCAGGGGGCTATGAAAAACTGTTTTTT	CASSLAGGYEKLFF
TRBV12-3/TRBV12-4	TRBJ2-5	NA	TRBD1	TGTGCCAGCAGTTTGACTGACAGGGAAGAGACCCAGTACTTC	CASSLTDREETQYF
TRBV10-3	TRBJ1-2	NA	NA	TGTGCCAGCAGAGAGGGAGGGCAGGACTATGGCTACACCTTC	CASREGGQDYGYTF
TRBV9	TRBJ2-2	NA	NA	TGTGCCAGCCGATGGACTGAGAACACCGGGGAGCTGTTTTTT	CASRWTENTGELFF
TRBV4-3	TRBJ2-6	few	TRBD1	TGCGCCAGCAGCCAAGTTTCCCAGGGGGCCGGGGCCAACGTCCTGACTTTC	CASSQVSQGAGANVLTF
TRBV5-6	TRBJ2-7	NA	TRBD1	TGTGCCAGCAGCTCAACCATCAACCGGACAGGGGCCTACGAGCAGTACTTC	CASSSTINRTGAYEQYF
TRBV2	TRBJ2-7	NA	TRBD1	TGTGCCAGCAGTTCGGGACAGGGTTACTACGAGCAGTACTTC	CASSSGQGYYEQYF
TRBV25-1	TRBJ1-1	NA	NA	TGTGCCAGCAGTTTCCCAGGCCAGACTGAAGCTTTCTTT	CASSFPGQTEAFF
TRBV9	TRBJ1-2	NA	NA	TGTGCCAGCAGCCAGTTCTATGGCTACACCTTC	CASSQFYGYTF
TRBV19	TRBJ2-2	NA	NA	TGTGCCAGTAGTATTCTTTGGCTCCCACGGCCCGGCACCGGGGAGCTGTTTTTT	CASSILWLPRPGTGELFF
TRBV10-3	TRBJ1-1	NA	TRBD1	TGTGCCATCAGCCGGGGACAGGGCACTGAAGCTTTCTTT	CAISRGQGTEAFF
TRBV7-2	TRBJ2-7	NA	NA	TGTGCCAGCAGTTACTTGAATCAGGACTACGAGCAGTACTTC	CASSYLNQDYEQYF
TRBV7-8	TRBJ2-7	NA	NA	TGTGCCAGCAGCTTCGACGGACAAGACTACGAGCAGTACTTC	CASSFDGQDYEQYF
TRBV12-3/TRBV12-4	TRBJ1-2	NA	TRBD1	TGTGCCAGCAGCTTACGGAGAGACAGGGGGTACAGTGGCTACACCTTC	CASSLRRDRGYSGYTF
TRBV19	TRBJ2-5	NA	NA	TGTGCCAGTAGTATGTTAGGGGAGACCCAGTACTTC	CASSMLGETQYF
TRBV12-3/TRBV12-4	TRBJ2-7	few	TRBD2	TGTGCCAGCAGTTTATCCTTCCGGACTAGTACGTACGAGCAGTACTTC	CASSLSFRTSTYEQYF
TRBV4-1	TRBJ1-1	few	NA	TGCGCCAGCAGCCAAGATGGCGGAATTATGAACACTGAAGCTTTCTTT	CASSQDGGIMNTEAFF
TRBV7-2	TRBJ1-2	few	NA	TGTGCCAGCAGCCCAGGGTTAATCTATGGCTACACCTTC	CASSPGLIYGYTF
TRBV12-3/TRBV12-4	TRBJ1-5	few	NA	TGTGCCAGCAGCAACGGACAGTATCAGCCCCAGCATTTT	CASSNGQYQPQHF
TRBV20-1	TRBJ2-7	many	NA	TGCAGTGCTAGAGTGGGACGGAGACTGTACTTC	CSARVGRRLYF
TRBV25-1	TRBJ1-6	NA	NA	TGTGCCAGCAGCATCGTACAGACAGCGACAAATTCACCCCTCCACTTT	CASSIVQTATNSPLHF
TRBV25-1	TRBJ2-4	NA	NA	TGTGCCGACCCTAAAAACATTCAGTACTTC	CADPKNIQYF
TRBV2	TRBJ1-6	NA	TRBD1	TGTGCAGCAAAGATCCAGGGGGCTTTTAATTCACCCCTCCACTTT	CAAKIQGAFNSPLHF
TRBV6-5	TRBJ2-5	NA	NA	TGTGCCAGCAGTTACTCGATAGGTGGGCGTGCACAAGAGACCCAGTACTTC	CASSYSIGGRAQETQYF
TRBV7-2	TRBJ1-2	few	TRBD1	TGCGCCAGCAGCCAAGATAAGGCAGGGGGCGACTATGGCTACACCTTC	CASSQDKAGGDYGYTF
TRBV7-7	TRBJ2-5	many	TRBD1	TGTGCTAGCAGCTTAGACAGGGGTGGGTCAGAGACCCAGTACTTC	CASSLDRGGSETQYF
TRBV12-3/TRBV12-4	TRBJ1-1	few	TRBD1	TGTGCCAGCAGTTCCGACAGGGGGTCTGAAGCTTTCTTT	CASSSDRGSEAFF
TRBV2	TRBJ2-1	few	NA	TGTGCCAGCAGGGCCAGGGGTCCTAGTGAGCAGTTCTTC	CASRARGPSEQFF
TRBV24-1	TRBJ1-5	once	NA	TGTGCCACCCATAGCAATCAGCCCCAGCATTTT	CATHSNQPQHF
TRBV12-3/TRBV12-4	TRBJ2-7	many	NA	TGTGCCAGCAGTCCCCATGGACAGACATACGAGCAGTACTTC	CASSPHGQTYEQYF
TRBV19	TRBJ1-1	NA	NA	TGTGCCAGTAGTATAGGTACAGCAAGTGTGAAGGCGACTGAAGCTTTCTTT	CASSIGTASVKATEAFF
TRBV7-7	TRBJ1-5	NA	NA	TGTGCTAGCGCCCCGACGGTCAGCTCCTGGCATTTT	CASAPTVSSWHF
TRBV7-9	TRBJ1-2	many	TRBD1	TGTGCCAGCAGCTCTGACTCAGGGGGCAAGGGCTACACCTTC	CASSSDSGGKGYTF
TRBV20-1	TRBJ1-6	many	NA	TGCAGTGCTACTCCGGGACAACAGAATTCACCCCTCCACTTT	CSATPGQQNSPLHF
TRBV25-1	TRBJ1-6	few	NA	TGTGCCAGCAACAGAAGGAATTCACCCCTCCACTTT	CASNRRNSPLHF
TRBV9	TRBJ2-7	many	TRBD1	TGTGCCAGCAGCGTAGGGGGGACAGTCTACGAGCAGTACTTC	CASSVGGTVYEQYF
TRBV14	TRBJ2-7	few	NA	TGTGCCAGCAGCCATGGGGCATCTTACGAGCAGTACTTC	CASSHGASYEQYF
TRBV2	TRBJ2-3	NA	TRBD1	TGTGCCAGCAGTTCCGGGACAGGGGGCCTAGATACGCAGTATTTT	CASSSGTGGLDTQYF
TRBV11-2	TRBJ2-7	many	NA	TGTGCCAGCAGCGCTGGGGCCGGTCAGTACGAGCAGTACTTC	CASSAGAGQYEQYF
TRBV20-1	TRBJ2-5	NA	NA	TGCAGTGCTAGAGGGGCAGGGACTCCTGCGAGGGCCCAGTACTTC	CSARGAGTPARAQYF
TRBV9	TRBJ1-1	few	NA	TGTGCCAGCAGTTACCGGGTTATGAACACTGAAGCTTTCTTT	CASSYRVMNTEAFF
TRBV7-9	TRBJ1-1	NA	NA	TGTGCCAGCAGCTTAGGGGGCCCCCCTGAAGCTTTCTTT	CASSLGGPPEAFF
TRBV2	TRBJ2-2	NA	TRBD2	TGTGCCAGCAGCGGACTAGCGGGGGGCCCAGGTGTCGGGGAGCTGTTTTTT	CASSGLAGGPGVGELFF
TRBV25-1	TRBJ1-2	once	NA	TGTGCTAGAGTTGCGGGGGACTATGGCTACACCTTC	CARVAGDYGYTF